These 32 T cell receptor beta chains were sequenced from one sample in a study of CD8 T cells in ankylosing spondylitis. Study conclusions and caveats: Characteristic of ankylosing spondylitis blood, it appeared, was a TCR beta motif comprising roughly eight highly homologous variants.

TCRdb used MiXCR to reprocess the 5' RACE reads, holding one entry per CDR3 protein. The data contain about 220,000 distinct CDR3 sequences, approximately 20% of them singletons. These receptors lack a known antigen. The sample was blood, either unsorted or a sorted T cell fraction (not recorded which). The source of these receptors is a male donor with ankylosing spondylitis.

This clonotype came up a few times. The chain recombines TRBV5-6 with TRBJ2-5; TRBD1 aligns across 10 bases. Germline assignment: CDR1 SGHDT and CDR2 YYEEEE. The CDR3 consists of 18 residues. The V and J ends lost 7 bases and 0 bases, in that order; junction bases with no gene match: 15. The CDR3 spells CASPTPPDRGNYQETQYF. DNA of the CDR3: TGTGCCAGCCCAACCCCCCCGGACAGGGGGAATTACCAAGAGACCCAGTACTTC. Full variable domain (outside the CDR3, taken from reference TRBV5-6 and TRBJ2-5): DAGVTQSPTHLIKTRGQQVTLRCSPKSGHDTVSWYQQALGQGPQFIFQYYEEEERQRGNFPDRFSGHQFPNYSSELNVNALLLGDSALYLCASPTPPDRGNYQETQYFGPGTRLLVL.

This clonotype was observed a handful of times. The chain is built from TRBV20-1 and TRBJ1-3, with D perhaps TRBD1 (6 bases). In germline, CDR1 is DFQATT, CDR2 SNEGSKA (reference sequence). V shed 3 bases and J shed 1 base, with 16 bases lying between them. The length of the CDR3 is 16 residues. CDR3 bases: TGCAGTGCTAGGAACACGGACAGTTGGTCTGGAAACACCATATATTTT. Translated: CSARNTDSWSGNTIYF.

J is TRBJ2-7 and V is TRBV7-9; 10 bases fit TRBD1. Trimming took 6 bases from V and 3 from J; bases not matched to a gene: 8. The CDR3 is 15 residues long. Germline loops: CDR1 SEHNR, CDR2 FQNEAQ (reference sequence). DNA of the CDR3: TGTGCCAGCAGTCATCCGGGACAGGGGATCTACGAGCAGTACTTC. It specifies CASSHPGQGIYEQYF.

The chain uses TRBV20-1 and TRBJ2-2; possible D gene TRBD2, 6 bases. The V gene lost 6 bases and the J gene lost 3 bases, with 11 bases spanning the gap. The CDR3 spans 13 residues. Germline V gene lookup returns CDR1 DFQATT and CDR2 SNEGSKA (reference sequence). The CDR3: CSAHGGDTGELFF. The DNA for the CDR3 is TGCAGTGCCCACGGGGGAGACACCGGGGAGCTGTTTTTT.

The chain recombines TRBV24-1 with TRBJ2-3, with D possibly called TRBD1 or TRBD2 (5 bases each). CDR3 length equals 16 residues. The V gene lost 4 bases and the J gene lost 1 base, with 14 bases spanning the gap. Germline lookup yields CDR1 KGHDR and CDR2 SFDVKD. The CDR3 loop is CATSDPGAGGTDTQYF. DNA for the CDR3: TGTGCCACCAGTGACCCCGGGGCCGGGGGCACAGATACGCAGTATTTT.

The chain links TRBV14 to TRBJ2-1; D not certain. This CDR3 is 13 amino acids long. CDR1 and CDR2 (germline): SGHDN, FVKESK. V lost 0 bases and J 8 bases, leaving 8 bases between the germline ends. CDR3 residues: CASSQEGSDEQFF. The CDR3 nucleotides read TGTGCCAGCAGCCAAGAGGGGTCCGATGAGCAGTTCTTC.

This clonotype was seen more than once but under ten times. The DNA of the CDR3 is TGTGCCAGCAGCTTCGGACCGGAACCCGGGACTGGGACCAGGGATACGCAGTATTTT. It yields the protein CASSFGPEPGTGTRDTQYF. The gene calls are TRBV11-1 and TRBJ2-3; possibly TRBD2 for D (6 bases). The CDR3 consists of 19 residues. Germline assignment: CDR1 SGHAT and CDR2 FQDESV (reference sequence). Trimming shortened V by 3 bases and J by 6 bases, and 28 bases separated the two germline ends.

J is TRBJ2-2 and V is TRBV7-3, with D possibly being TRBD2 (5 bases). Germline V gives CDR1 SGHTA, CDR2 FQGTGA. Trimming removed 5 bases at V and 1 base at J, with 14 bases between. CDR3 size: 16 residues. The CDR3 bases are TGTGCCAGCAGCATTCGGGAACCTCGGAACACCGGGGAGCTGTTTTTT. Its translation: CASSIREPRNTGELFF.

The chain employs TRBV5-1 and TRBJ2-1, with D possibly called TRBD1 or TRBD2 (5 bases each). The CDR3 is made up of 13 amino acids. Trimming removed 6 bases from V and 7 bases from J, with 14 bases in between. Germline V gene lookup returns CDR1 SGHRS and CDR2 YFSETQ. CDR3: CASNVGVGNEQFF. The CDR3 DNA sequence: TGCGCCAGCAACGTGGGGGTAGGGAATGAGCAGTTCTTC.

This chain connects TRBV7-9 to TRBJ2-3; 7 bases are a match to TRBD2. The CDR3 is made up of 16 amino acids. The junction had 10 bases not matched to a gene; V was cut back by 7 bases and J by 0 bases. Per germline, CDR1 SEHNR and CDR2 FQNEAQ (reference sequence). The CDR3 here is CASIPEGGRSTDTQYF. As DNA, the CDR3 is TGTGCCAGCATCCCGGAGGGCGGGAGAAGCACAGATACGCAGTATTTT.

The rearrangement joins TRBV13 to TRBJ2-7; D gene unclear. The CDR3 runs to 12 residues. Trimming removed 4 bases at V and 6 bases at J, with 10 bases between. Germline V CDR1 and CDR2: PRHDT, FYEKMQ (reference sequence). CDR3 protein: CASSSRSGEQYF. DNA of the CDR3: TGTGCCAGCAGCTCCCGTTCCGGCGAGCAGTACTTC.

CDR3 bases: TGCGCCAGCAGCCTGGCTCCAGGGATCGGGGAAGCTTTCTTT. Translation gives CASSLAPGIGEAFF. V usage is TRBV5-1 and J usage is TRBJ1-1, with D tentatively TRBD1 (5 bases). CDR3 size: 14 residues. In germline, CDR1 is SGHRS, CDR2 YFSETQ. With 4 bases removed from V and 8 bases from J, the gap between germline ends came to 18 bases.

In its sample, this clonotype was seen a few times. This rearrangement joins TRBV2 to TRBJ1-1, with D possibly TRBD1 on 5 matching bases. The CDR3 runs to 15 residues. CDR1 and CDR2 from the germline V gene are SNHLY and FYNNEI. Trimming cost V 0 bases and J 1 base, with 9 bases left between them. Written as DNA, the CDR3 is TGTGCCAGCAGTGAAGCGTTAGGACAGAACACTGAAGCTTTCTTT. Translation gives CASSEALGQNTEAFF.

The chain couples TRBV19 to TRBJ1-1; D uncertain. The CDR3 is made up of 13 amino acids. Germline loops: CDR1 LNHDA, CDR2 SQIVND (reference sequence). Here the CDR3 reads CASRSHSNTEAFF. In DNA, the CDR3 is TGTGCGTCTAGGAGCCATTCGAACACTGAAGCTTTCTTT.

The CDR3, as DNA: TGTGCCAGCAGTTTAGTCTACACGCTTGAGACCCAGTACTTC. This gives the protein CASSLVYTLETQYF. J is TRBJ2-5 and V is TRBV12-3 or TRBV12-4; D is uncertain. The CDR3 loop spans 14 amino acids. V was shortened by 1 base and J by 5 bases, with 11 bases between the two germline ends.

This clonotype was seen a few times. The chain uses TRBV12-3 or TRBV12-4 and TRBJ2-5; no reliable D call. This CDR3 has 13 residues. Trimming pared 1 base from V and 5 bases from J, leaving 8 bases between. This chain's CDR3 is CASSLGSPETQYF. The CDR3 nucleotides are TGTGCCAGCAGTTTAGGGTCTCCCGAGACCCAGTACTTC.

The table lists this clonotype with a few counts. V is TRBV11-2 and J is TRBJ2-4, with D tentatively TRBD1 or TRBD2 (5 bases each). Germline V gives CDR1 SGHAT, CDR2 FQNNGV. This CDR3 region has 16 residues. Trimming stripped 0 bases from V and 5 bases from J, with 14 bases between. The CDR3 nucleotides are TGTGCCAGCAGCTTAGATCGTTATCGGGGCGAAAACATTCAGTACTTC. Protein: CASSLDRYRGENIQYF.

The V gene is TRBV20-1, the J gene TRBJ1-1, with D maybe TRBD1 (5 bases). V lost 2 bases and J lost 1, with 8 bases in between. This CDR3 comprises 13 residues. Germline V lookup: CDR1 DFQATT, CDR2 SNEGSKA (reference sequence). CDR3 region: CSARYGGNTEAFF. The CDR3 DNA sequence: TGCAGTGCTAGATACGGGGGGAACACTGAAGCTTTCTTT.

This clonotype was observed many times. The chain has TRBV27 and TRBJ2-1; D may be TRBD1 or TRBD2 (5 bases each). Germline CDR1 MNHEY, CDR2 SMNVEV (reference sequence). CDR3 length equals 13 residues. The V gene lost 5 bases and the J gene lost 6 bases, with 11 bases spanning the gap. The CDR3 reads CASSPRGGNEQFF. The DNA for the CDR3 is TGTGCCAGCAGTCCCCGTGGGGGCAATGAGCAGTTCTTC.

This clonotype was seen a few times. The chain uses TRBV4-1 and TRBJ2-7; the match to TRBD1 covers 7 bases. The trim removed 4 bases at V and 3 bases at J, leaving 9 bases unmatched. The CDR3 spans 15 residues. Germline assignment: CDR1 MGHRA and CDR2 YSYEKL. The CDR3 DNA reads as TGCGCCAGCAGCCCAACCGGGACAGCAATCTACGAGCAGTACTTC. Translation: CASSPTGTAIYEQYF.

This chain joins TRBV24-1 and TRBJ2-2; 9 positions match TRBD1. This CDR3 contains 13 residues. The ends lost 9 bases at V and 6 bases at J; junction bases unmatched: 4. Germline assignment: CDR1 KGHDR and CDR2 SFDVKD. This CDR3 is CATGTGLAGELFF. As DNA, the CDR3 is TGTGCCACCGGGACAGGGCTAGCCGGGGAGCTGTTTTTT.

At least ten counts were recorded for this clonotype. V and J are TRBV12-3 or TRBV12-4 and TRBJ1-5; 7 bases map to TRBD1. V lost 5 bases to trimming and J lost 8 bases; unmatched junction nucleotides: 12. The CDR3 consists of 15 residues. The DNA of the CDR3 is TGTGCCAGCAGTCCCTTAAGGGGGCTGGAGGAGCCCCAGCATTTT. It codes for CASSPLRGLEEPQHF.

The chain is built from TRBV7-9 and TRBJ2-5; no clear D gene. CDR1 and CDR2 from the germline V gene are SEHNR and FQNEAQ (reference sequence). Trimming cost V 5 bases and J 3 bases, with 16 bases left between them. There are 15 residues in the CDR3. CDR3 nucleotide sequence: TGTGCCAGCAGCCCAGCCAGTCGGGCTAAAGAGACCCAGTACTTC. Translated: CASSPASRAKETQYF.

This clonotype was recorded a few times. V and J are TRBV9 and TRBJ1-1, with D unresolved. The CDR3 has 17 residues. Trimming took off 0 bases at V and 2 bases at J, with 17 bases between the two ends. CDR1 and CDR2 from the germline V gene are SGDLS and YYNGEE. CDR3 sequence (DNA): TGTGCCAGCAGCGTAGGAGGCCTTGGCAGGCTTAACACTGAAGCTTTCTTT. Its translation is CASSVGGLGRLNTEAFF.

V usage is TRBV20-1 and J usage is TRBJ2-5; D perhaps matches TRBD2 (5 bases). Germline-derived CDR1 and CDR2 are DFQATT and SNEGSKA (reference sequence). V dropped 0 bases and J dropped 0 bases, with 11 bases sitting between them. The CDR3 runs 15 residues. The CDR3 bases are TGCAGTGCTAGAGATGTCGGGGTACACCAAGAGACCCAGTACTTC. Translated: CSARDVGVHQETQYF.

DNA of the CDR3: TGTGCCAGCAGCGTAGCCGGGACTAGCGGGGAGGCCTTCACAGATACGCAGTATTTT. As protein: CASSVAGTSGEAFTDTQYF. This sequence joins TRBV9 and TRBJ2-3, with 13 bases fitting TRBD2. This CDR3 contains 19 residues. Germline CDR1 is SGDLS and CDR2 is YYNGEE. V dropped 0 bases and J dropped 2; count of bases not matched to a gene: 9.

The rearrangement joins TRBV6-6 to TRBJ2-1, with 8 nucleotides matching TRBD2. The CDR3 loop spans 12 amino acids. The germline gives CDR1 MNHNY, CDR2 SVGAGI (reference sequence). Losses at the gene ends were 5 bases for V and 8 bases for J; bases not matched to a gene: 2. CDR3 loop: CASSPRGDEQFF. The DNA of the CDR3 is TGTGCCAGCAGTCCGCGGGGGGATGAGCAGTTCTTC.

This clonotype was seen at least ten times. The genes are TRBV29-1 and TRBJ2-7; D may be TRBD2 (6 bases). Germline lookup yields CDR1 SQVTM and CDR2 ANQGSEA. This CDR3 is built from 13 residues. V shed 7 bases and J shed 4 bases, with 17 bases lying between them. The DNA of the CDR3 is TGCAGCGCGATCGGGCGGGATGGGTACGAGCAGTACTTC. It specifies CSAIGRDGYEQYF.

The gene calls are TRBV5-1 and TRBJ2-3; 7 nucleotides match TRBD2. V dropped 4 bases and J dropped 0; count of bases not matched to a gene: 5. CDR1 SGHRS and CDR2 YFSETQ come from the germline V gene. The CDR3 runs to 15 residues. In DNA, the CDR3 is TGCGCCAGCAGCGCTCTAGCGGTTAGCACAGATACGCAGTATTTT. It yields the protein CASSALAVSTDTQYF. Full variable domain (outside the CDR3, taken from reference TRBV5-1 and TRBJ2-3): KAGVTQTPRYLIKTRGQQVTLSCSPISGHRSVSWYQQTPGQGLQFLFEYFSETQRNKGNFPGRFSGRQFSNSRSEMNVSTLELGDSALYLCASSALAVSTDTQYFGPGTRLTVL.

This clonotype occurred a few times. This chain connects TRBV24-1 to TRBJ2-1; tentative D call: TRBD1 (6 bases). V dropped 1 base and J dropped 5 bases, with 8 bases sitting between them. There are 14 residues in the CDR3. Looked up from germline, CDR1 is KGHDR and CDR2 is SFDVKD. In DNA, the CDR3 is TGTGCCACCAGTGATTTTACAGGGAACAATGAGCAGTTCTTC. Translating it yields CATSDFTGNNEQFF.

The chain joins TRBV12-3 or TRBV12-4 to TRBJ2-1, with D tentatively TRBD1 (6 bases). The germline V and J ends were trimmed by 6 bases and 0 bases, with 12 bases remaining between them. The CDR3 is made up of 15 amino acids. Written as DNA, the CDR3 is TGTGCCAGCAGCCCCCAGGGGAGCTCCTACAATGAGCAGTTCTTC. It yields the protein CASSPQGSSYNEQFF.

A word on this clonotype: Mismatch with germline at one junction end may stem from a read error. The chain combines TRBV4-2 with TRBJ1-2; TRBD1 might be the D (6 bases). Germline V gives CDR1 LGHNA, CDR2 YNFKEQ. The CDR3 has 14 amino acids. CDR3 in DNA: TGTGCCAGCAGTCAAGGGGGGGGGAGAGATGGCTACACCTTC. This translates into CASSQGGGRDGYTF.